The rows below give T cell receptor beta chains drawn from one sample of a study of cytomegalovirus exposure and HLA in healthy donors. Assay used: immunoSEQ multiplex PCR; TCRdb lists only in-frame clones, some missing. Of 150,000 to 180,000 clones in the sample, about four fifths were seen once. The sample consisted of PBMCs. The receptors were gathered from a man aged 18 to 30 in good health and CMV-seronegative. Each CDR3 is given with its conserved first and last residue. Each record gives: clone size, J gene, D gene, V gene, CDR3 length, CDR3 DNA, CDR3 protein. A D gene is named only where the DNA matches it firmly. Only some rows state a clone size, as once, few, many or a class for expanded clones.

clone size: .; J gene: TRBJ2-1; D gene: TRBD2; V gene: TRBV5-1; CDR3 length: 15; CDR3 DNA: TGCGCCAGCAGCTTGTGGGGGTCTAGCGGTAATGAGCAGTTCTTC; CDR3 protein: CASSLWGSSGNEQFF
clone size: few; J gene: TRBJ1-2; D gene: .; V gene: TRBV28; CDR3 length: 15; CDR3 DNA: TGTGCCAGCAGCAGTTTTCGGGGAACTAACTATGGCTACACCTTC; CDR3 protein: CASSSFRGTNYGYTF
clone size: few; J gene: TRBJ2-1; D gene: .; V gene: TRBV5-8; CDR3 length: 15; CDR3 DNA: TGTGCCAGCAGCTTGTTTCGCGGGGCCTACAATGAGCAGTTCTTC; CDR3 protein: CASSLFRGAYNEQFF
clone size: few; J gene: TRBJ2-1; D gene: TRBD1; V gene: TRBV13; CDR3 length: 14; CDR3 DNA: TGTGCCAGCAGCTCAACAGACAGGGGGATTGGTCAGTTCTTC; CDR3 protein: CASSSTDRGIGQFF
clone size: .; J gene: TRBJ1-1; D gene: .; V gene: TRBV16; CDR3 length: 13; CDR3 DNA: TGTGCCAGCAGCCAATCAGCGAACACTGAAGCTTTCTTT; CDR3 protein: CASSQSANTEAFF
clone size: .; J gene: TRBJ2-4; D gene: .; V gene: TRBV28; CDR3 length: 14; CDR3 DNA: TGTGCCAGCAGTCGGCAGGGGGGAAAAAACATTCAGTACTTC; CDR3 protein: CASSRQGGKNIQYF
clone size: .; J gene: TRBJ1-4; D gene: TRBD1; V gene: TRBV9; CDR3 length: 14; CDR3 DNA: TGTGCCAGCAGCGCTGGGACAGTTGCGGAAAAACTGTTTTTT; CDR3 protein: CASSAGTVAEKLFF
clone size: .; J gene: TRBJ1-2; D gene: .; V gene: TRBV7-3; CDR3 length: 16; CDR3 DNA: TGTGCCAGCAGCTACTACTCACAGGGAGCTAACTATGGCTACACCTTC; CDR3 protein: CASSYYSQGANYGYTF
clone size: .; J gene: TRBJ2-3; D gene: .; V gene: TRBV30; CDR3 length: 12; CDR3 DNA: TGTGCCTGGAGTGGGGGAGGAGATACGCAGTATTTT; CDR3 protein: CAWSGGGDTQYF
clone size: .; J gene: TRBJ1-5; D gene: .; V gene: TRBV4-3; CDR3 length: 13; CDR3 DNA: TGCGCCAGCAGCCAAGATGCGCGCCAGCCCCAGCATTTT; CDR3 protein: CASSQDARQPQHF
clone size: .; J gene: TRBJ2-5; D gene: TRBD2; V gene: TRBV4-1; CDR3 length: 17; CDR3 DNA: TGCGCCAGCAGCCGGGGACTAGCGGACGCATCCCAAGAGACCCAGTACTTC; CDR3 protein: CASSRGLADASQETQYF
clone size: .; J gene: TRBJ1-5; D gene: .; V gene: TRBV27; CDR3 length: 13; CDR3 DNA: TGTGCCAGCTCGGGGAGCGTGGGGCAGCCCCAGCATTTT; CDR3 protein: CASSGSVGQPQHF
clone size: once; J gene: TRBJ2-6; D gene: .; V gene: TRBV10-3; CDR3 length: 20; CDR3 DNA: TGTGCCATCAGTGGCCGGGCGGGGAACGGAAGAGGCTCTGGGGCCAACGGCCTGACTTTC; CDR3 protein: CAISGRAGNGRGSGANGLTF
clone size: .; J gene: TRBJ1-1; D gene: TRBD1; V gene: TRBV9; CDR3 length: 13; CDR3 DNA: TGTGCCAGCAGCCCTAGAAGGGCAGGGGGGGCTTTCTTT; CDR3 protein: CASSPRRAGGAFF
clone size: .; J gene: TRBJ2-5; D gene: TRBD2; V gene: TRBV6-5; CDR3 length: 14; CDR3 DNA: TGTGCCAGCAGTTACCAACGGACTAGTGGGACCCAGTACTTC; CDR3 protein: CASSYQRTSGTQYF
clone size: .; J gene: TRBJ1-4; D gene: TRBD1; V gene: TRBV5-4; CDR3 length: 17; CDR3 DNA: TGTGCCAGCAGCACTGGGGGGACAGGGGGTTCTAATGAAAAACTGTTTTTT; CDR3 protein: CASSTGGTGGSNEKLFF
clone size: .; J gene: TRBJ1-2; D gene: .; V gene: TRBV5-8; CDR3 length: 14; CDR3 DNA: TGTGCCAGCAGCCCAGGAGGAACGATCTATGGCTACACCTTC; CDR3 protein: CASSPGGTIYGYTF
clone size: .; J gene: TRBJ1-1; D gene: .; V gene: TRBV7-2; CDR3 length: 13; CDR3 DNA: TGTGCCAGCAGCTGGGCGTTAAACACTGAAGCTTTCTTT; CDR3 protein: CASSWALNTEAFF
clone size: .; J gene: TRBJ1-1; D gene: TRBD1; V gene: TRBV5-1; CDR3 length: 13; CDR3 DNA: TGCGCCAGCAGCCTCGGACAGGCGACTGAAGCTTTCTTT; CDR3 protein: CASSLGQATEAFF
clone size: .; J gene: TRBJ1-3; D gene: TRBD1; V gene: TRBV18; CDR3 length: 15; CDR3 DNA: TGTGCCAGCTCCCCGGGACAGCTCTCTGGAAACACCATATATTTT; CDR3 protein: CASSPGQLSGNTIYF
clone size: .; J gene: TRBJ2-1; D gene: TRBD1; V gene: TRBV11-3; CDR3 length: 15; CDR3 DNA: TGTGCCAGCAGCTCACCGGGACAGGGGGCGAATGAGCAGTTCTTC; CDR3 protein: CASSSPGQGANEQFF
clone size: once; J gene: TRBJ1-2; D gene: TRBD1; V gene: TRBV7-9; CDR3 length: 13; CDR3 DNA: TGTTCCAGCAGCTTGACAGGGACAGATGGCTACACCTTC; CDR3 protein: CSSSLTGTDGYTF
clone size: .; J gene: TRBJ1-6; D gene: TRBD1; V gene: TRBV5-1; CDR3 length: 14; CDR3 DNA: TGCGCCAGCAGCTGGGACAGTTCTATTTCACCCCTCCACTTT; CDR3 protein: CASSWDSSISPLHF
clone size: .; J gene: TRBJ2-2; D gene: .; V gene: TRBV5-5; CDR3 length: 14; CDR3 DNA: TGTGCCAGCAGCGAATTCAGGGAAACCGGGGAGCTGTTTTTT; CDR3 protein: CASSEFRETGELFF
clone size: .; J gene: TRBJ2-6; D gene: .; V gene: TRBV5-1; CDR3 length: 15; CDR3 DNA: TGCGCCAGCAGCCTGGGAAACCCTGGGGCCAACGGCCTGACTTTC; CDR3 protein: CASSLGNPGANGLTF
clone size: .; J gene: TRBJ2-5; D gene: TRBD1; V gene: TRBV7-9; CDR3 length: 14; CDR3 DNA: TGTGCCAGCAGCTCAGACAGGGAAGCGGAGACCCAGTACTTC; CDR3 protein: CASSSDREAETQYF
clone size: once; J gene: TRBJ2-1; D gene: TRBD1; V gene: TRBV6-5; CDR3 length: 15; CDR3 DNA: TGTGCCAGCAGTCCCGGGACAGGGAACAACAATGAGCAGTTCTTC; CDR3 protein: CASSPGTGNNNEQFF
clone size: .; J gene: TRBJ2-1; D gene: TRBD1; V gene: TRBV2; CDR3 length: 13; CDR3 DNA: TGTGCCAGCAGGGGTGACAGGGGGGGTGAGCAGTTCTTC; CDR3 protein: CASRGDRGGEQFF
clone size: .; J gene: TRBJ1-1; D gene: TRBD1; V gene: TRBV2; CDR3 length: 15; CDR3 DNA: TGTGCCAGCAGTCCCATTGGACAGGATAACACTGAAGCTTTCTTT; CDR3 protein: CASSPIGQDNTEAFF
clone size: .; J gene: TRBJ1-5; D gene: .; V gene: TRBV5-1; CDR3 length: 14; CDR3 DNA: TGCGCCAGCAGCTTGGATGGGGCCGATCAGCCCCAGCATTTT; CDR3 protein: CASSLDGADQPQHF
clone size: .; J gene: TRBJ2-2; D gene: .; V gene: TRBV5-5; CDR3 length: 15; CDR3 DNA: TGTGCCAGCAGCTTGGGCGGTACGAACACCGGGGAGCTGTTTTTT; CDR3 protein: CASSLGGTNTGELFF
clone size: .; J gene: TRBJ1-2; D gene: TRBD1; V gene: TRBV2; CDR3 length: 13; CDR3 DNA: TGTGCCAGCACCCGACAGGGCTGGTATGGCTACACCTTC; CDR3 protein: CASTRQGWYGYTF